These 20 T cell receptor beta chains share one sample of origin, sequenced in a study of T-cell memory formation after mild COVID-19. One entry per CDR3 protein, called by TCRdb with MiXCR from the 5' RACE reads. In the table there are around 320,000 distinct CDR3 sequences, roughly a fifth of which are singletons. The sample taken for sequencing was PBMCs or a T cell subset sorted from them (not recorded which). The receptor source for this set is a young man who had mild COVID-19 (a few samples of this study predate the infection). Cell type and time point are not known.

This clonotype occurred a few times. The chain recombines TRBV9 with TRBJ1-2; D remains unclear. CDR1 and CDR2 from the germline V gene are SGDLS and YYNGEE. This CDR3 has 12 amino acids. Between the trimmed V and J ends, which lost 0 bases and 8 bases, there was a span of 8 bases. In nucleotides, the CDR3 is TGTGCCAGCAGCGTAGTCGGTGGAGGCTACACCTTC. Translation gives CASSVVGGGYTF.

Only a few counts were recorded for this clonotype. This chain uses TRBV7-2 with TRBJ1-1; the D is unclear. V lost 5 bases, J lost 1 base, and 14 bases lay in between. Germline CDR1 SGHTA, CDR2 FQGNSA. The CDR3 runs to 15 residues. In nucleotides, the CDR3 is TGTGCCAGCAGCCGTAGCCCAGGAGAGAACACTGAAGCTTTCTTT. It codes for CASSRSPGENTEAFF.

The chain joins TRBV7-3 to TRBJ2-1, with D possibly being TRBD2 (6 bases). Germline CDR1 and CDR2: SGHTA and FQGTGA. V lost 2 bases and J 4 bases, leaving 9 bases between the germline ends. The CDR3 has 14 residues. CDR3 coding DNA: TGTGCCAGCAGCTTAGAGGGACTTTACAATGAGCAGTTCTTC. Translation: CASSLEGLYNEQFF. Supplemented by reference TRBV7-3 and TRBJ2-1, the full variable domain reads GAGVSQTPSNKVTEKGKYVELRCDPISGHTALYWYRQSLGQGPEFLIYFQGTGAADDSGLPNDRFFAVRPEGSVSTLKIQRTERGDSAVYLCASSLEGLYNEQFFGPGTRLTVL.

This chain links TRBV3-1 with TRBJ2-5; D ambiguous. The CDR3 sequence is 15 residues long. The germline V gene encodes CDR1 LGHDT and CDR2 YNNKEL (reference sequence). Trimming removed 2 bases at V and 2 bases at J, with 12 bases between. The CDR3 nucleotides read TGTGCCAGCAGCCAATTCGGCATGAAACAAGAGACCCAGTACTTC. Amino acids: CASSQFGMKQETQYF.

The chain carries TRBV7-2 and TRBJ1-2; D unclear. The CDR3 is made up of 14 amino acids. Trimming took 2 bases from V and 1 from J, leaving 8 bases between them. CDR1 is SGHTA, CDR2 FQGNSA, per germline. The CDR3 protein is CASSLTTLNYGYTF. Here the CDR3 DNA reads TGTGCCAGCAGCTTAACGACACTTAACTATGGCTACACCTTC.

The rearrangement links TRBV5-1 to TRBJ1-1, with 7 nucleotides matching TRBD1. The length of the CDR3 is 15 residues. The V gene end was trimmed by 2 bases and the J gene end by 0 bases; junction bases not matched to a gene: 4. Germline values: CDR1 SGHRS, CDR2 YFSETQ. CDR3 sequence (DNA): TGCGCCAGCAGCTTCAGGGGGTTGGTGAACACTGAAGCTTTCTTT. Translation gives CASSFRGLVNTEAFF. The variable domain in full, completed from reference TRBV5-1 and TRBJ1-1, reads KAGVTQTPRYLIKTRGQQVTLSCSPISGHRSVSWYQQTPGQGLQFLFEYFSETQRNKGNFPGRFSGRQFSNSRSEMNVSTLELGDSALYLCASSFRGLVNTEAFFGQGTRLTVV.

This clonotype was detected only a few times. The chain joins TRBV5-1 to TRBJ2-3; the match to TRBD2 covers 12 bases. The CDR3 is made up of 16 amino acids. Germline loops: CDR1 SGHRS, CDR2 YFSETQ. The trim removed 6 bases at V and 6 bases at J, leaving 11 bases unmatched. The CDR3 is CASTLGRTSGVDTQYF. The DNA for the CDR3 is TGCGCCAGCACCCTGGGACGGACTAGCGGGGTTGATACGCAGTATTTT.

V and J are TRBV6-6 and TRBJ1-4; D gene uncertain. V lost 4 bases, J lost 6 bases, and 9 bases lay in between. There are 13 residues in the CDR3. CDR1 is MNHNY, CDR2 SVGAGI, per germline (reference sequence). DNA of the CDR3: TGTGCCAGCAGTTCCCACACGGATGAAAAACTGTTTTTT. Translation: CASSSHTDEKLFF.

In this sample, this clonotype turned up a few times. The chain links TRBV5-1 to TRBJ2-3; TRBD1 might be the D (6 bases). The germline V gene encodes CDR1 SGHRS and CDR2 YFSETQ. This CDR3 spans 14 amino acids. Trimming removed 4 bases from V and 3 bases from J, with 12 bases in between. CDR3: CASSPGQTTDTQYF. For the CDR3, the DNA is TGCGCCAGCAGCCCCGGACAGACGACAGATACGCAGTATTTT.

The rearrangement links TRBV4-1 to TRBJ2-5, with 9 bases that match TRBD2. CDR1 MGHRA and CDR2 YSYEKL come from the germline V gene. There are 16 residues in the CDR3. Trimming at V came to 0 bases and at J to 0 bases, leaving 2 bases not matched to a gene. In DNA, the CDR3 is TGCGCCAGCAGCCAAGATCCTAGCGGGGACCAAGAGACCCAGTACTTC. Protein sequence: CASSQDPSGDQETQYF.

The chain carries TRBV5-6 and TRBJ2-2; D gene unclear. The CDR3 totals 15 residues. V was clipped by 1 base and J by 1 base, with 8 bases between them. The germline CDR1 and CDR2 sequences are SGHDT and YYEEEE. CDR3 region: CASSLYRLNTGELFF. The CDR3 DNA sequence: TGTGCCAGCAGCTTGTATCGACTGAACACCGGGGAGCTGTTTTTT. The full variable domain, in which reference TRBV5-6 and TRBJ2-2 provide the parts outside the CDR3, is DAGVTQSPTHLIKTRGQQVTLRCSPKSGHDTVSWYQQALGQGPQFIFQYYEEEERQRGNFPDRFSGHQFPNYSSELNVNALLLGDSALYLCASSLYRLNTGELFFGEGSRLTVL.

This rearrangement joins TRBV5-4 to TRBJ1-1; D possibly corresponds to TRBD1 (5 bases). This CDR3 has 16 amino acids. Trimming removed 0 bases from V and 1 base from J, with 13 bases in between. CDR1 and CDR2 from the germline V gene are SGHNT and YYREEE (reference sequence). CDR3 region: CASSLDGGVPNTEAFF. The CDR3, as DNA: TGTGCCAGCAGCTTGGATGGGGGGGTTCCGAACACTGAAGCTTTCTTT.

This chain uses TRBV7-2 with TRBJ1-4; D gene uncertain. V lost 6 bases, J lost 8 bases, and 16 bases lay in between. Germline V gene sequence: CDR1 SGHTA, CDR2 FQGNSA. CDR3 size: 14 residues. The CDR3 DNA sequence: TGTGCCAGCAGTCTAATGGGTCTCGGGGAAAAACTGTTTTTT. As protein: CASSLMGLGEKLFF.

This clonotype was observed a few times. The chain employs TRBV6-5 and TRBJ2-7, with 8 bases matching TRBD1. V lost 0 bases, J lost 3 bases, and 4 bases stayed unmatched. The CDR3 has 15 amino acids. In germline, CDR1 is MNHEY, CDR2 SVGAGI. The CDR3 DNA reads as TGTGCCAGCAGTTACTCGTCCGGACAGGGCTACGAGCAGTACTTC. Residues: CASSYSSGQGYEQYF.

This rearrangement joins TRBV5-1 to TRBJ2-5; D may be TRBD1 (5 bases). V lost 7 bases, J lost 5 bases, and 18 bases lay in between. The CDR3 length is 14 residues. Germline V gene lookup returns CDR1 SGHRS and CDR2 YFSETQ. CDR3: CASGQHHMVETQYF. The CDR3 coding sequence is TGCGCCAGCGGACAACATCACATGGTGGAGACCCAGTACTTC.

This clonotype showed up many times. This chain uses TRBV7-9 with TRBJ2-3; D not certain. Germline-derived CDR1 and CDR2 are SEHNR and FQNEAQ (reference sequence). This CDR3 is 15 amino acids long. The V end was cut by 1 base, the J end by 5 bases, with 13 bases between. CDR3 sequence: CASSLEGTSLDTQYF. CDR3 nucleotides: TGTGCCAGCAGCTTAGAAGGTACCAGCTTAGATACGCAGTATTTT.

This clonotype is medium-sized within its sample. The chain links TRBV7-8 to TRBJ1-2; a possible D gene is TRBD1 (5 bases). Trimming stripped 5 bases from V and 0 bases from J, with 16 bases between. CDR1 is SGHVS, CDR2 FQNEAQ, per germline. CDR3 length: 16 amino acids. CDR3 loop: CASSLGQAWANYGYTF. The CDR3 DNA reads as TGTGCCAGCAGCCTCGGACAAGCCTGGGCTAACTATGGCTACACCTTC.

The chain is built from TRBV7-2 and TRBJ2-3, with D perhaps assigned TRBD1 or TRBD2 (5 bases each). Trimming took off 7 bases at V and 1 base at J, with 9 bases between the two ends. Germline V lookup: CDR1 SGHTA, CDR2 FQGNSA. CDR3 length: 13 residues. This CDR3 is CASTGTRTDTQYF. The CDR3 DNA sequence: TGTGCCAGCACGGGGACCCGCACAGATACGCAGTATTTT.

The chain uses TRBV5-1 and TRBJ2-3; 9 nucleotides align to TRBD2. Germline assignment: CDR1 SGHRS and CDR2 YFSETQ. The CDR3 is made up of 13 amino acids. J gave up 14 bases and V 0 bases, and 7 bases lay outside the gene matches. DNA of the CDR3: TGCGCCAGCAGCTTGGGGCCTAGCGGGGCTACGTATTTT. As protein: CASSLGPSGATYF. Filled out from reference TRBV5-1 and TRBJ2-3, the complete variable domain reads KAGVTQTPRYLIKTRGQQVTLSCSPISGHRSVSWYQQTPGQGLQFLFEYFSETQRNKGNFPGRFSGRQFSNSRSEMNVSTLELGDSALYLCASSLGPSGATYFGPGTRLTVL.

The chain has TRBV5-1 and TRBJ2-3; D ambiguous. CDR3 length: 13 amino acids. The V gene's germline CDR1 is SGHRS and CDR2 YFSETQ. V lost 0 bases and J lost 5, with 7 bases in between. This CDR3 is CASSLGALDTQYF. In DNA, the CDR3 is TGCGCCAGCAGCTTGGGGGCCCTAGATACGCAGTATTTT.